This TCR beta chain was sequenced in a study of blood T cell repertoires in COVID-19. Profiling relied on immunoSEQ multiplex PCR, and the TCRdb table lists in-frame clones only, not all of them. The table lists over 250,000 clones, about 81% of them singletons. Remarks on this clone: The junction and the germline gene differ at one end; a read error may be behind it.

The specimen sequenced was PBMCs or T cells enriched from blood (not recorded which). The sequence came from a man aged 25 to 40 with acute COVID-19.

DNA for the CDR3: TGTGCCAGCAGCCCGGCGGGGGCGGAGACGGCCACAGATACGCAGTATTTT. As protein: CASSPAGAETATDTQYF. The chain joins TRBV5-1 to TRBJ2-3, with a tentative D call TRBD2 (7 bases). This CDR3 contains 17 residues. Germline loops: CDR1 SGHRS, CDR2 YFSETQ.